The rows below give T cell receptor beta chains drawn from one sample of a study of memory CD4+ T cells and cytomegalovirus serostatus. Some clones are missing from TCRdb's copy, which holds only in-frame ones; the method was immunoSEQ multiplex PCR. The sample lists around 49,000 clones; 60% to 80% were seen once. Material for sequencing was memory CD4+ T cells from blood. The receptor set was obtained from an adult in good health and CMV-seronegative. Both conserved end residues are part of each CDR3.

v_call	j_call	cdr3_aa
TRBV10-1	TRBJ1-1	CASSEPHRDRVQGLPLGDTEAFF
TRBV27	TRBJ1-2	CASSLTGDGYTF
TRBV29-1	TRBJ2-7	CSVEFEGKYEQYF
TRBV28	TRBJ1-2	CASSLAARKGDFTF
TRBV2	TRBJ1-1	CASSQGQGNTEAFF
TRBV27	TRBJ2-2	CASSKLAGLNTGELFF
TRBV4-1	TRBJ2-7	CASSQVDSGYYEQYF
TRBV18	TRBJ1-3	CASSPPGRSSGNTIYF
TRBV9	TRBJ2-5	CASSLQGKRAETQYF
TRBV6-1	TRBJ2-3	CASSRTASTDTQYF
TRBV5-4	TRBJ2-2	CASSPLGTSGTGELFF
TRBV11-3	TRBJ2-1	CASSLDPTRNEQFF
TRBV2	TRBJ2-7	CASSEPLDSLTISYEQYF
TRBV7-2	TRBJ1-6	CASSLGLGGELDHF
TRBV5-1	TRBJ2-2	CASSSSPGLAPRKTAGELFF
TRBV7-9	TRBJ2-4	CASSLAGPRSIQYF
TRBV6-5	TRBJ2-2	CATGDLQNTGELFF
TRBV10-3	TRBJ1-2	CAISESKTGIANYGYTF
TRBV11-2	TRBJ2-1	CASSLALVGGNELFF
TRBV4-1	TRBJ2-1	CASSQDRGGRVNEQFF
TRBV2	TRBJ2-5	CASSPRGQGDF
TRBV4-1	TRBJ1-2	CASSQADREFRGYTF
TRBV7-2	TRBJ2-5	CASSPGLRESQETQYF
TRBV20-1	TRBJ2-7	CSAGTFYEQYF
TRBV27	TRBJ2-7	CASTLGQGAKEQYF
TRBV10-2	TRBJ2-5	CASAAGGETQYF
TRBV2	TRBJ2-7	CASSLASEELAGRYEQYF
TRBV5-6	TRBJ2-7	CASRDRTSYEQYF
TRBV7-9	TRBJ1-4	CASSSRQGIKSEKLFF
TRBV15	.	CATSRGYSYEQYF
TRBV29-1	TRBJ2-3	CSVLDRVTDTQYF
TRBV5-1	TRBJ1-4	CASSLGQNNEKLFF
TRBV29-1	TRBJ1-4	CSVSRTGDRKLFF
TRBV5-8	TRBJ2-5	CASSPEREGTQYF
TRBV11-1	TRBJ2-2	CASSTARGTGELLF
TRBV5-6	TRBJ1-5	CASSSTGRDNQPQHF
TRBV10-3	TRBJ2-7	CAIKGTSADEQYF
TRBV28	TRBJ1-5	CASSSGTQPQHF
TRBV6-1	TRBJ2-1	CASSGTTRGNEQFF
TRBV5-1	TRBJ2-7	CASSLVAGVEEQYF
TRBV11-2	TRBJ2-5	CASSFSSAQETQYF